What follows are 8 T cell receptor beta chains derived from one specimen sequenced in a study of cytomegalovirus exposure and HLA in healthy donors. The PCR contained 60 Vbeta and 13 Jbeta primers. Measured with immunoSEQ multiplex PCR; TCRdb has only the in-frame clones, and not every one. The data show approximately 100,000 clones, with roughly 70% seen just once and 4% to 5.5% held by the top ten. Sequencing was performed on PBMCs. The receptors were sampled from a young woman in good health and CMV-seropositive.

V is TRBV7-2 and J is TRBJ2-5; no clear D. The J call may be faulty, since TRBJ2-7 better matches the DNA end. The CDR3 spans 13 residues. Germline V lookup: CDR1 SGHTA, CDR2 FQGNSA. CDR3 protein: CASSLVRAYEQYF. The CDR3 DNA is TGTGCCAGCAGCTTAGTTAGAGCGTACGAGCAGTACTTC.

The chain is built from TRBV6-5 and TRBJ2-7; 12 nucleotides align to TRBD1. Trimming removed 1 base from V and 5 bases from J; junction bases left unmatched: 6. Germline CDR1 MNHEY, CDR2 SVGAGI. This CDR3 comprises 16 residues. CDR3 in DNA: TGTGCCAGCAGTTACTGGCCGGGGACAGGGGGCCACGAGCAGTACTTC. Protein: CASSYWPGTGGHEQYF.

This sequence joins TRBV29-1 and TRBJ2-2; D gene uncertain. Trimming cost V 2 bases and J 0 bases, with 7 bases left between them. CDR1 and CDR2 from the germline V gene are SQVTM and ANQGSEA. CDR3 length: 14 residues. Written as DNA, the CDR3 is TGCAGCGTTGAATCCAGGTCGAACACCGGGGAGCTGTTTTTT. This encodes CSVESRSNTGELFF.

The J gene is TRBJ2-3, the V gene TRBV10-2; 9 bases fit TRBD2. The CDR3 length is 14 residues. Germline trimming cut 8 bases from V and 6 bases from J; bases unmatched to any gene: 9. CDR1 WSHSY and CDR2 SAAADI come from the germline V gene. CDR3 loop: CASLGLASRDTQYF. As DNA, the CDR3 is TGCGCCAGCTTGGGACTAGCCTCACGTGATACGCAGTATTTT.

This rearrangement joins TRBV6-5 to TRBJ2-7, with D unresolved. The CDR3 length is 14 residues. Trimming stripped 6 bases from V and 0 bases from J, with 12 bases between. Germline loops: CDR1 MNHEY, CDR2 SVGAGI. The CDR3 protein is CASSPRPVSYEQYF. CDR3 coding DNA: TGTGCCAGCAGCCCTAGACCGGTCTCCTACGAGCAGTACTTC.

The CDR3 loop is CASSSESEAFF. CDR3 DNA sequence: TGTGCCAGCAGCTCGGAGTCTGAAGCTTTCTTT. The chain combines TRBV27 with TRBJ1-1; the D is unclear. Germline assignment: CDR1 MNHEY and CDR2 SMNVEV (reference sequence). The CDR3 spans 11 residues. The V and J ends lost 6 bases and 6 bases respectively, with 8 bases between them.

The chain recombines TRBV10-3 with TRBJ1-2; D might be TRBD1 (6 bases). This CDR3 region has 14 residues. Germline V gives CDR1 ENHRY, CDR2 SYGVKD. Trimming pared 3 bases from V and 8 bases from J, leaving 16 bases between. CDR3 nucleotide sequence: TGTGCCATCAGTGATAAGGCACAGGGAAGCGGCTACACCTTC. Protein product: CAISDKAQGSGYTF.

CDR3 residues: CASSLASVINTEAFF. The CDR3 DNA is TGTGCCAGCAGCTTAGCTTCAGTTATAAACACTGAAGCTTTCTTT. The chain joins TRBV7-8 to TRBJ1-1; D is undetermined. The CDR3 sequence is 15 residues long. V was pared by 0 bases and J by 2 bases, with 10 bases between. CDR1 is SGHVS, CDR2 FQNEAQ, per germline.